This T cell receptor beta chain was captured by sequencing in a study of metastatic and nonmetastatic thyroid tumors. MiXCR was used by TCRdb to re-call the PCR reads. The table shows more than 25,000 clones, with 20% to 30% occurring only once. Notes on the study in general: Relative to benign nodules, malignant thyroid tumors were reportedly characterized by significantly elevated TCR beta diversity in blood and tumor.

The entire patient cohort was treatment-naive prior to thyroid surgery. Note on this clone: No antigen is known for it.

The length of the CDR3 is 13 residues. With 5 bases removed from V and 2 bases from J, the gap between germline ends came to 10 bases. This sequence originates from a female donor with papillary thyroid cancer or a benign thyroid nodule (not recorded which). Some clones in this sample may be carry-over from other donors' samples. The chain couples TRBV12-3 or TRBV12-4 to TRBJ2-7; D may be TRBD1 or TRBD2 (5 bases each). Sample: blood. CDR3 residues: CASSPGPTYEQYF. The CDR3 DNA reads TGTGCCAGCAGTCCGGGACCCACCTACGAGCAGTACTTC.